This T cell receptor beta chain is from a study of shared clonotypes between healthy human individuals (TCRdb year 2020). Turning to the overall study: A couple of women and a few men aged 18 to 49 years were included in the cohort. Per donor, three plates each were used for CD4 naive and CD4 memory, two for CD8 naive, and one for CD8 memory. To estimate repertoire size and how much clonotype sharing occurs between individuals, the study deeply sequenced the blood TCR repertoires of roughly 5 healthy adults. To increase sequencing depth and limit assay-specific biases, TCR repertoire library preparation and sequencing were carried out by different laboratories using diverse techniques. Leukapheresis yielded between about 0.85 and 10 billion PBMCs per donor.

Study-wide findings and limitations: The small number of donors limited the genetic and exposure-history diversity represented. Pairwise subsampling indicated that sequencing depth was expected to affect the degree of clonotype sharing among donors. Incomplete sequencing was indicated by rarefaction of sorted-subset datasets, despite the large sequencing depth. Naive subsets generally had larger estimated clonotype richness than memory subsets. When four donors were compared, the shared fraction of clonotypes was about 5% for naive CD4, roughly 3.4% for naive CD8, 2.3% for memory CD4, and around 0.4% for memory CD8. Compared with non-shared clonotypes, clonotypes shared by all four sorted-subset donors had higher generation probabilities. Sampling was restricted to blood, and TCR repertoires in tissue are likely to differ from TCR repertoires in blood.

Concerning this clone itself: Its antigen is currently not known. No base quality information exists; no much larger clone differs at one position.

The germline V end is reduced by 2 bases and the J end by 5 bases; junction bases left unmatched: 8. Taken from the germline V gene, the CDR1 and CDR2 loops are SGHRS and YFSETQ. Measured from the cysteine to the phenylalanine, the CDR3 is 15 residues long. Here the CDR3 DNA is all that survives: 45 bases in frame from base 1. The donors were healthy, HIV-negative adults who had no recently reported acute infections or vaccinations. Every donor was a Caucasian adult residing in Nashville, Tennessee, USA. CD4+ T cells were enriched by magnetic negative selection, after which naive cells were positively selected on CD45RA and the negative fraction was taken as the memory subset. Blood was obtained by leukapheresis, after which PBMCs were separated by Ficoll-Histopaque density gradient centrifugation and cryopreserved in liquid nitrogen vapor phase. Analytical flow cytometry was used to check the purity and quantity of each magnetically sorted T cell population. Genomic DNA was isolated from each sorted fraction and quantified by UV absorbance on a Nanodrop 2000c.

Using the deep immunoSEQ assay, TCR CDR3 regions were amplified from genomic DNA by multiplex PCR. Genomic DNA extracted from each cell subset was distributed evenly over all wells of several immunoSEQ 96-well plates, and each plate served as one replicate. Each replicate PCR for sorted subsets received around 210 ng genomic DNA, equal to roughly 33,000 T cell genomes. Purified libraries were measured with a Qubit 3.0 fluorometer, size-checked on a Bioanalyzer 2100, and measured again with the KAPA Library Quantification kit. Every immunoSEQ 96-well plate was sequenced on a separate single-read 150-cycle Illumina NextSeq 550 flow cell. Regarding the original processing steps: The immunoSEQ output contained only junctional sequences without quality scores, so filtering could not match that applied to full-length reads. Sequences were annotated with PyIR, a Python wrapper for IgBLAST v1.9, using IMGT germline references to assign V/J genes and CDR3. Reads were filtered out if the reads had weak V/J assignments (E-value above 1e-6), no CDR3, stop codons, out-of-frame junctions, or ambiguous translated residues. V3J clonotypes were defined by identical inferred V gene, J gene, and CDR3 amino acid sequence. The percentage overlap between two repertoires was calculated by dividing the number of shared unique clonotypes by the size of the smaller repertoire. Richness of each repertoire was evaluated using RTK rarefaction, the Chao1 estimator, and Recon v2.1 estimates of unobserved clonotypes. For all TCRbeta clonotypes obtained by the gDNA method from a few donors, generation probabilities were computed with OLGA. TCRdb limited this immuneACCESS table to in-frame rearrangements with V and J called. A share of clones is missing; checked studies link under half to unresolved V genes, and the rest is unexplained. That table gives V, J and clone size, and the DNA gave D and trimming. The sample table holds 2,500,000 or so clones, of which approximately 93% were seen once. Jointly, the top ten make up about 0.39% of the sample.

Recombination joined TRBV5-1 with TRBJ2-7, with 9 central nucleotides matching TRBD2. Sequenced sample: naive CD4+ T cells from PBMCs. Reading the label with the study, this specimen's cell subset or site is: CD45RA+ positively selected. The clonotype comes from a man aged 18 to 29 in good health. Some clones in this sample may be carry-over from other donors' samples. The CDR3 corresponds to CASSFEIAGDNEQYF. The sequenced DNA: TGCGCCAGCAGCTTTGAAATAGCGGGAGACAACGAGCAGTACTTC. Here the CDR3 is joined to the reference TRBV5-1 and TRBJ2-7 genes, and the full variable domain is: KAGVTQTPRYLIKTRGQQVTLSCSPISGHRSVSWYQQTPGQGLQFLFEYFSETQRNKGNFPGRFSGRQFSNSRSEMNVSTLELGDSALYLCASSFEIAGDNEQYFGPGTRLTVT.